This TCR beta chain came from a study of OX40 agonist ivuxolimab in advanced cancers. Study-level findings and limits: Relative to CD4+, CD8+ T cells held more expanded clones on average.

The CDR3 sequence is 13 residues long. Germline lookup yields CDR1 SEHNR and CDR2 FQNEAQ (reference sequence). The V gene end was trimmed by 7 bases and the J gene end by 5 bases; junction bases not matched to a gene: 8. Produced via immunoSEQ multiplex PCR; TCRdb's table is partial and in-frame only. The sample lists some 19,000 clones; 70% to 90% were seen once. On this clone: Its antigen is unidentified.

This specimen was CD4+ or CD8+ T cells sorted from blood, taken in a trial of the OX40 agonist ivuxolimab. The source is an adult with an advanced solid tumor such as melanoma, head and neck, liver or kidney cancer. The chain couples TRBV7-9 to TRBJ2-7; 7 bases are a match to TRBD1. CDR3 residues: CASTSDRSNEQYF. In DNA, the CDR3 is TGTGCCAGCACCTCGGACAGGTCCAACGAGCAGTACTTC.